These 2 T cell receptor beta chains share one sample of origin, sequenced in a study of T cells in Graves' hyperthyroidism and ophthalmopathy. RNA transcripts gave rise to amplified TCR beta CDR3 regions. The TCR CDR3 was amplified in a first-round RT-PCR using the HTBI primer set. TCRdb fed the multiplex PCR reads into MiXCR, producing one record per CDR3 protein. The table lists around 700,000 distinct CDR3 sequences, over 15% of them singletons. The specimen was blood. These receptors originate from a woman aged 45 to 65 with Graves' hyperthyroidism that later progressed to Graves' ophthalmopathy.

This clonotype came up many times. The chain links TRBV12-3 or TRBV12-4 to TRBJ1-1; D unclear. This CDR3 has 13 amino acids. Trimming left V 3 bases short and J 2 bases short, with 7 bases between. In DNA form, the CDR3 reads TGTGCCAGCAGTTTCGGGCTCAACACTGAAGCTTTCTTT. Protein sequence: CASSFGLNTEAFF.

In regard to this clonotype: Since a much larger clone is just one base distant, this may be a read error. The chain employs TRBV12-3 or TRBV12-4 and TRBJ1-2, with D perhaps matching TRBD1 (5 bases). This CDR3 spans 13 amino acids. CDR3 nucleotides: TGTGCCAGCAGAGGGACGGAGGCGGATGGCTACGCCTTC. It is translated as CASRGTEADGYAF.